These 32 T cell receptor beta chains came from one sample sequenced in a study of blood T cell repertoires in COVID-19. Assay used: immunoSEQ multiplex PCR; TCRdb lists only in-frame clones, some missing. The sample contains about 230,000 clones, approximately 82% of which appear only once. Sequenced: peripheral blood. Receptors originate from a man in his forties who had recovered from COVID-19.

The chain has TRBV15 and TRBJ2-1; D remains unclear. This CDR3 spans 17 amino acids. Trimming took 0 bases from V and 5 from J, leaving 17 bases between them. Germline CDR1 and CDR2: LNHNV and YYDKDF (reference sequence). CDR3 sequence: CATSRDISPAQNNEQFF. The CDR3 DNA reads TGTGCCACCAGCAGAGATATTAGCCCCGCACAAAACAATGAGCAGTTCTTC.

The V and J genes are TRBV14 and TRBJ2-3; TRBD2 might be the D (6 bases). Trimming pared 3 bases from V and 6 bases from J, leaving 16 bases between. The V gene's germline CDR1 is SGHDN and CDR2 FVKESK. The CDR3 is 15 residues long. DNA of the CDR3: TGTGCCAGCAGCCACCAGGTGGGGAGGAGCGATACGCAGTATTTT. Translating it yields CASSHQVGRSDTQYF. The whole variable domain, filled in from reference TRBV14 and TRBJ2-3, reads EAGVTQFPSHSVIEKGQTVTLRCDPISGHDNLYWYRRVMGKEIKFLLHFVKESKQDESGMPNNRFLAERTGGTYSTLKVQPAELEDSGVYFCASSHQVGRSDTQYFGPGTRLTVL.

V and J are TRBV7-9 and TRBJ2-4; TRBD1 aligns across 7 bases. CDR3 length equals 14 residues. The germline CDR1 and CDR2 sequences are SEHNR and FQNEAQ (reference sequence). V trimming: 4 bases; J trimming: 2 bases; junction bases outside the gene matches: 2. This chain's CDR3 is CASSSTGTKNIQYF. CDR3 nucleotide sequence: TGTGCCAGCAGCTCGACAGGGACCAAAAACATTCAGTACTTC.

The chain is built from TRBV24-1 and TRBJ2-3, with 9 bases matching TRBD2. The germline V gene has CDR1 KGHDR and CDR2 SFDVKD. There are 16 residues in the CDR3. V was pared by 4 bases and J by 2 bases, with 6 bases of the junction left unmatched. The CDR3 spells CATSETGGGDTDTQYF. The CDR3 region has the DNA TGTGCCACCAGTGAGACTGGCGGGGGGGACACAGATACGCAGTATTTT.

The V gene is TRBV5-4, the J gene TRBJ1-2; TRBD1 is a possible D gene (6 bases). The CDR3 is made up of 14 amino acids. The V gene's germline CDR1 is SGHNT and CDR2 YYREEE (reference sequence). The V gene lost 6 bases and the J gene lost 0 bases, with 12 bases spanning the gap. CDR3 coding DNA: TGTGCCAGCACCTTAGGGGACACTAACTATGGCTACACCTTC. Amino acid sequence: CASTLGDTNYGYTF.

The DNA of the CDR3 is TGTGCCAGTAGTATGGTCCAGGGCTTGGGATACAATGAGCAGTTCTTC. This encodes CASSMVQGLGYNEQFF. V is TRBV19 and J is TRBJ2-1; a possible D gene is TRBD1 (5 bases). The germline V gene encodes CDR1 LNHDA and CDR2 SQIVND (reference sequence). The CDR3 runs to 16 residues. V shed 3 bases and J shed 4 bases, with 16 bases lying between them.

The CDR3, as DNA: TGCGCCAGCAGCCCGGGACTAGCGGGGGCGAACTCCTACGAGCAGTACTTC. Its translation: CASSPGLAGANSYEQYF. The chain joins TRBV5-1 to TRBJ2-7, with 14 nucleotides matching TRBD2. J gave up 0 bases and V 4 bases, and 6 bases lay outside the gene matches. From germline, CDR1 is SGHRS and CDR2 YFSETQ. There are 17 residues in the CDR3.

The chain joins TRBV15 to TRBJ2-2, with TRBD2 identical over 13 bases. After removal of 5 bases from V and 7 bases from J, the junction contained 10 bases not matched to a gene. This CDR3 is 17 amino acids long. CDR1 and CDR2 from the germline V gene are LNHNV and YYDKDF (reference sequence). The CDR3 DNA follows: TGTGCCACCAGCGGCACTAGCGGGAGGGCCTTTAACGGGGAGCTGTTTTTT. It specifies CATSGTSGRAFNGELFF. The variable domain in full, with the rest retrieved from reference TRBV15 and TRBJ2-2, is DAMVIQNPRYQVTQFGKPVTLSCSQTLNHNVMYWYQQKSSQAPKLLFHYYDKDFNNEADTPDNFQSRRPNTSFCFLDIRSPGLGDTAMYLCATSGTSGRAFNGELFFGEGSRLTVL.

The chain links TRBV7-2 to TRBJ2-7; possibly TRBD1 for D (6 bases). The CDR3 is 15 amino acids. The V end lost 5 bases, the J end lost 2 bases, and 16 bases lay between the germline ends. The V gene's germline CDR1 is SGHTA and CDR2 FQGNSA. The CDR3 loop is CASSLLLGGAYEQYF. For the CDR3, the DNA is TGTGCCAGCAGCCTCCTGCTAGGGGGAGCCTACGAGCAGTACTTC.

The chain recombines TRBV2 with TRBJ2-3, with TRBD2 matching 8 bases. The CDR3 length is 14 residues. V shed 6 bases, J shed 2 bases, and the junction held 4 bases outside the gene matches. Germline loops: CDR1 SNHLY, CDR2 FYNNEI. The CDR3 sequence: CASRVAGSTDTQYF. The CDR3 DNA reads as TGTGCCAGCAGAGTAGCGGGGTCCACAGATACGCAGTATTTT.

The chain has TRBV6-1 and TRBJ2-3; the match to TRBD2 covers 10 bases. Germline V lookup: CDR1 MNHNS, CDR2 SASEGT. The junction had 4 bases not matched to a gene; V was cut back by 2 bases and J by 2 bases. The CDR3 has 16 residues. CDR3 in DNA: TGTGCCAGCAGTGAACGTAGCGGGGGGAACACAGATACGCAGTATTTT. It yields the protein CASSERSGGNTDTQYF.

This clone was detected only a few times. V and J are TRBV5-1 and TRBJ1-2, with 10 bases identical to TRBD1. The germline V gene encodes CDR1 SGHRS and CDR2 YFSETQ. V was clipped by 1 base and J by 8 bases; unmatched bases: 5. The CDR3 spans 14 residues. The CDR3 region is CASSLLGTGDGYTF. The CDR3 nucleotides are TGCGCCAGCAGCTTGTTGGGGACAGGGGACGGCTACACCTTC.

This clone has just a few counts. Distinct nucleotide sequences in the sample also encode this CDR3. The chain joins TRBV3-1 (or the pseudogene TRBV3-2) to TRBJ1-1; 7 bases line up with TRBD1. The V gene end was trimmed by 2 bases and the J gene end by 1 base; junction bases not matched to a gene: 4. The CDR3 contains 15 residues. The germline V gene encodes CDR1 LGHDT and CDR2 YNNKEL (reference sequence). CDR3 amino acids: CASSQRDRGNTEAFF. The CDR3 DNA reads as TGTGCCAGCAGCCAAAGGGACAGAGGGAACACTGAAGCTTTCTTT.

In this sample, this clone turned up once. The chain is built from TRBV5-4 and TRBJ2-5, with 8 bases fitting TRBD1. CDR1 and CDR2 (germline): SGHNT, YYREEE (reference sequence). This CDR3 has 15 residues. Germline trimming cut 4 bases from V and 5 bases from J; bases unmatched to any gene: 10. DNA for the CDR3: TGTGCCAGCAGCCCACCCCCAGGGGGCGAGGAGACCCAGTACTTC. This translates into CASSPPPGGEETQYF. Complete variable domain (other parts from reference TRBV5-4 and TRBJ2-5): ETGVTQSPTHLIKTRGQQVTLRCSSQSGHNTVSWYQQALGQGPQFIFQYYREEENGRGNFPPRFSGLQFPNYSSELNVNALELDDSALYLCASSPPPGGEETQYFGPGTRLLVL.

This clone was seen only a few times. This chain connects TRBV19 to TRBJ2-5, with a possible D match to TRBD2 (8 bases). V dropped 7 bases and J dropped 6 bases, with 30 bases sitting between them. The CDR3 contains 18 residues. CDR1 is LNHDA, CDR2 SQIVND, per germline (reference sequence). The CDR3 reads CASNGRGSGTDSRKTQYF. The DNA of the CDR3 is TGTGCCAGTAACGGGAGGGGTTCCGGGACAGATAGCAGAAAGACCCAGTACTTC.

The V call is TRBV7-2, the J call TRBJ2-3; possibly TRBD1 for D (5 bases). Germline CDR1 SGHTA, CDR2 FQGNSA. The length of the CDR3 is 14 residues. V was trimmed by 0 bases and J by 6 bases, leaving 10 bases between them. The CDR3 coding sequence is TGTGCCAGCAGCTTAGCTAGGGGCCTTGATACGCAGTATTTT. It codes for CASSLARGLDTQYF.

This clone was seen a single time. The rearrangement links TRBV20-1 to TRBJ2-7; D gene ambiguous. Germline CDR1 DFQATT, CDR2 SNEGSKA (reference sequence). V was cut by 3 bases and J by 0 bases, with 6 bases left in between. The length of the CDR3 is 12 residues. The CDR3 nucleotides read TGCAGTGCTAGTGTCAGCTCCTACGAGCAGTACTTC. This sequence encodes CSASVSSYEQYF.

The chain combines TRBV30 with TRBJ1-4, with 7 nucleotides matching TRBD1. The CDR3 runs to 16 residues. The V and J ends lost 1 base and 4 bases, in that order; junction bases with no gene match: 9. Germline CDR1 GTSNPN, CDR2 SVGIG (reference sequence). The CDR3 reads CAWSAIWDSINEKLFF. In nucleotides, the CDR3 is TGTGCCTGGAGTGCGATCTGGGACAGCATTAATGAAAAACTGTTTTTT. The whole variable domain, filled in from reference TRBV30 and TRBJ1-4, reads SQTIHQWPATLVQPVGSPLSLECTVEGTSNPNLYWYRQAAGRGLQLLFYSVGIGQISSEVPQNLSASRPQDRQFILSSKKLLLSDSGFYLCAWSAIWDSINEKLFFGSGTQLSVL.

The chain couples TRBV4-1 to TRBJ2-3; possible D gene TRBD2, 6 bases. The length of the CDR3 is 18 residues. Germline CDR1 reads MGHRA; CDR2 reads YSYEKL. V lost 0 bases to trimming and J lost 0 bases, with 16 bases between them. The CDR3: CASSQDGTRLTSTDTQYF. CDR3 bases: TGCGCCAGCAGCCAAGATGGGACTCGGCTAACTAGCACAGATACGCAGTATTTT.

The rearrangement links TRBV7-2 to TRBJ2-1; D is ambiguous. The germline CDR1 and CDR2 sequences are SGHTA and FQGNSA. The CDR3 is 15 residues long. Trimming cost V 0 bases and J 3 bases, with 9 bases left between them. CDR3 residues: CASSLAADFYNEQFF. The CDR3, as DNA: TGTGCCAGCAGCTTAGCGGCGGATTTCTACAATGAGCAGTTCTTC.

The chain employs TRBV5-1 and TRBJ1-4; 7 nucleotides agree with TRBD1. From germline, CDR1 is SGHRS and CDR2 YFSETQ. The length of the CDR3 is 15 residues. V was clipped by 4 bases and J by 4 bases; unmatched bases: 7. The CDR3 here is CASSLGTDYNEKLFF. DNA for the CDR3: TGCGCCAGCAGCCTAGGGACAGACTATAATGAAAAACTGTTTTTT. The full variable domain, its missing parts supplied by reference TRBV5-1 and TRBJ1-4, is KAGVTQTPRYLIKTRGQQVTLSCSPISGHRSVSWYQQTPGQGLQFLFEYFSETQRNKGNFPGRFSGRQFSNSRSEMNVSTLELGDSALYLCASSLGTDYNEKLFFGSGTQLSVL.

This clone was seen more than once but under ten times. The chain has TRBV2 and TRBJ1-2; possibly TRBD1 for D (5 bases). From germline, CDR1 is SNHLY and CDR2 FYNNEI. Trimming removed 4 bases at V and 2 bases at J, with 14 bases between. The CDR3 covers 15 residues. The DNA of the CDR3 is TGTGCCAGCAGTGTGGGGCTTAAGTCCAACTATGGCTACACCTTC. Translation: CASSVGLKSNYGYTF.

CDR3 coding DNA: TGTGCCAGCAGTGCCCGGAGCGGCGCCTATGGCTACACCTTC. The encoded protein is CASSARSGAYGYTF. V gene TRBV7-2 combines with J gene TRBJ1-2; no clear D. Trimming removed 6 bases at V and 4 bases at J, with 15 bases between. The CDR3 is made up of 14 amino acids. Germline loops: CDR1 SGHTA, CDR2 FQGNSA. The full variable domain, in which reference TRBV7-2 and TRBJ1-2 provide the parts outside the CDR3, is GAGVSQSPSNKVTEKGKDVELRCDPISGHTALYWYRQSLGQGLEFLIYFQGNSAPDKSGLPSDRFSAERTGGSVSTLTIQRTQQEDSAVYLCASSARSGAYGYTFGSGTRLTVV.

The CDR3 nucleotides are TGTGCCAGCAGCACCAGCGCGGGGAATGAGCAGTTCTTC. Translation: CASSTSAGNEQFF. The chain links TRBV7-9 to TRBJ2-1; weak D call: TRBD2 (6 bases). Germline loops: CDR1 SEHNR, CDR2 FQNEAQ (reference sequence). With 5 bases removed from V and 7 bases from J, the gap between germline ends came to 12 bases. The CDR3 loop spans 13 amino acids. Complete variable domain (other parts from reference TRBV7-9 and TRBJ2-1): DTGVSQNPRHKITKRGQNVTFRCDPISEHNRLYWYRQTLGQGPEFLTYFQNEAQLEKSRLLSDRFSAERPKGSFSTLEIQRTEQGDSAMYLCASSTSAGNEQFFGPGTRLTVL.

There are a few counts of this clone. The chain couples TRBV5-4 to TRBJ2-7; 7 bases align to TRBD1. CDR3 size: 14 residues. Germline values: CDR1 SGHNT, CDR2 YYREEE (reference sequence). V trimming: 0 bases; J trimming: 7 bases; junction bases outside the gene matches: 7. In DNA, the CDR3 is TGTGCCAGCAGCTTGGGTGACAGGGTTGGAGAGCAGTACTTC. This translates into CASSLGDRVGEQYF.

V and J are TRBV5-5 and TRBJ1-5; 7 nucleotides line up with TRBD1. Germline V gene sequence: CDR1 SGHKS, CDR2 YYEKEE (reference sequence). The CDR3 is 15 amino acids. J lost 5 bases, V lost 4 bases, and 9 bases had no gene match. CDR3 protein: CASSVSGTEHQPQHF. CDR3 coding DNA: TGTGCCAGCAGCGTATCCGGGACAGAACATCAGCCCCAGCATTTT. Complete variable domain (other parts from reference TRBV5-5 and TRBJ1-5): DAGVTQSPTHLIKTRGQQVTLRCSPISGHKSVSWYQQVLGQGPQFIFQYYEKEERGRGNFPDRFSARQFPNYSSELNVNALLLGDSALYLCASSVSGTEHQPQHFGDGTRLSIL.

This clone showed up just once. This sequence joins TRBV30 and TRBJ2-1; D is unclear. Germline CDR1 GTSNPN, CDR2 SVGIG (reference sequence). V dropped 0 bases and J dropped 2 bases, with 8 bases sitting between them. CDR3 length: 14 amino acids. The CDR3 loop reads CAWSVFRTYNEQFF. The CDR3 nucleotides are TGTGCCTGGAGTGTTTTTAGAACCTACAATGAGCAGTTCTTC.

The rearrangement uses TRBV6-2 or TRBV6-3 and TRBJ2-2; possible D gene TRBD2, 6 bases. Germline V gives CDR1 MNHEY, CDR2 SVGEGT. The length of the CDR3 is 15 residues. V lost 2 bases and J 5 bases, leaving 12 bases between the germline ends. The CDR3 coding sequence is TGTGCCAGCAGTTACGAAGTGGCGGGGACCGGGGAGCTGTTTTTT. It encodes CASSYEVAGTGELFF.

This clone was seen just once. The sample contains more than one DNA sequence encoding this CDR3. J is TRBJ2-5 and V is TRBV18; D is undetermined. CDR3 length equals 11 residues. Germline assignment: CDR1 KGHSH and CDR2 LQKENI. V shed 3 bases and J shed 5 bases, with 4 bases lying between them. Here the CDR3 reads CASSPRETQYF. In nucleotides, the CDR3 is TGTGCCAGCTCACCTCGGGAGACCCAGTACTTC.

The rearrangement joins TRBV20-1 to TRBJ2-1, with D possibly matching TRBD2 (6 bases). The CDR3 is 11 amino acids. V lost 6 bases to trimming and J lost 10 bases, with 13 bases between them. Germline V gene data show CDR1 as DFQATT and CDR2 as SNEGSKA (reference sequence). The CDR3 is CSAGGVDEQFF. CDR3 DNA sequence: TGCAGTGCGGGCGGGGTTGACGAGCAGTTCTTC.

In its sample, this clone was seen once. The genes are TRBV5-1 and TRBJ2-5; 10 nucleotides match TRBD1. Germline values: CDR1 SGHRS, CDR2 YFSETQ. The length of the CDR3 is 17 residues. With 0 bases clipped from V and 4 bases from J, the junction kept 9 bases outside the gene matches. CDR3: CASSLAAGTGEGETQYF. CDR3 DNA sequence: TGCGCCAGCAGCTTGGCGGCTGGGACAGGGGAGGGAGAGACCCAGTACTTC.

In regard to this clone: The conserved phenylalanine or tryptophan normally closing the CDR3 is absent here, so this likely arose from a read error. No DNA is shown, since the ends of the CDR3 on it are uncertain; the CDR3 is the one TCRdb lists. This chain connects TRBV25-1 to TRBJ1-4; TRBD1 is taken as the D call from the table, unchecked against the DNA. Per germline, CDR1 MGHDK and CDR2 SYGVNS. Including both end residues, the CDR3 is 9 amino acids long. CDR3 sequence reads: CASREDRVG.